This T cell receptor (beta chain) was retrieved from a study of T cell changes during pregnancy in multiple sclerosis. TCRdb keeps only in-frame clones here, not all; method: immunoSEQ multiplex PCR. The table includes around 60,000 clones, 96% detected once. After removal of 5 bases from V and 5 bases from J, the junction contained 10 bases not matched to a gene. From germline, CDR1 is SEHNR and CDR2 FQNEAQ (reference sequence). The CDR3 loop spans 16 amino acids. The rearrangement links TRBV7-9 to TRBJ2-3, with 10 bases identical to TRBD2. The receptor was isolated from a female donor with multiple sclerosis, enrolled in a pregnancy study. The sequencing here drew on CD8+ T cells from peripheral blood mononuclear cells, taken after pregnancy. The CDR3 protein is CASSASGSHLRDTQYF. In DNA form, the CDR3 reads TGTGCCAGCAGCGCTAGCGGGAGCCATTTGCGAGATACGCAGTATTTT.